This TCR beta chain was sequenced for a study of blood T cell repertoires in COVID-19. Study background: Acute and convalescent COVID-19 samples came from the United States, Italy and Spain. T cells, B-cell-depleted T cells, or PBMCs supplied cDNA or gDNA.

Profiled with immunoSEQ multiplex PCR; TCRdb holds only in-frame clones, not every one. The top ten hold 43% of the sample, which has approximately 56,000 clones, about 88% seen once. While infection was still active, Seattle patients were enrolled and then followed longitudinally. Trimming removed 4 bases from V and 5 bases from J, with 14 bases in between. The CDR3 sequence is 15 residues long. Germline assignment: CDR1 KGHDR and CDR2 SFDVKD. J is TRBJ2-1 and V is TRBV24-1, with a possible D match to TRBD2 (6 bases). The receptor was derived from a woman aged 55-70 years with COVID-19, enrolled during active disease. The sequenced material came from peripheral blood. The CDR3 DNA follows: TGTGCCACCAGTGACCCGGGGGTAGGAGACAATGAGCAGTTCTTC. This encodes CATSDPGVGDNEQFF.